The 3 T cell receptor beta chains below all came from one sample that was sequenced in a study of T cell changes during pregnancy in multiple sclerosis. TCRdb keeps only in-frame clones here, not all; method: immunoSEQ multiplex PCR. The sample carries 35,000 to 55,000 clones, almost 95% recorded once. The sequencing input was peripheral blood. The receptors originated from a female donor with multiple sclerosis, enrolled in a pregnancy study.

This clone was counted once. As DNA, the CDR3 is TGCGCCAGCAGCCAGGGGACTAGCGGGAGTTTCGATGAGCAGTTCTTC. Amino acid sequence: CASSQGTSGSFDEQFF. V is TRBV4-1 and J is TRBJ2-1, with TRBD2 matching 14 bases. The CDR3 has 16 amino acids. The germline V gene has CDR1 MGHRA and CDR2 YSYEKL. Unmatched junction bases numbered 6, after V lost 3 bases and J lost 8 bases.

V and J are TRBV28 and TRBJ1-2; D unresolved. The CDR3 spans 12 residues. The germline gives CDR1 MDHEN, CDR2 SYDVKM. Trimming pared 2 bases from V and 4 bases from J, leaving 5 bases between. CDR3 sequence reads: CASSLGLYGYTF. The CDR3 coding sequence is TGTGCCAGCAGTTTAGGGCTCTATGGCTACACCTTC.

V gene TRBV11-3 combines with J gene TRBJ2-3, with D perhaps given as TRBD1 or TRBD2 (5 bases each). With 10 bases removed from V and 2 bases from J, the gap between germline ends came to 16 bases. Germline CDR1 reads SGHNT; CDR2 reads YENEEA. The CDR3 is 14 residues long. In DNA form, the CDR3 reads TGTGCCACCGGGGCTAGTTGGTCCACAGATACGCAGTATTTT. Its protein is CATGASWSTDTQYF.